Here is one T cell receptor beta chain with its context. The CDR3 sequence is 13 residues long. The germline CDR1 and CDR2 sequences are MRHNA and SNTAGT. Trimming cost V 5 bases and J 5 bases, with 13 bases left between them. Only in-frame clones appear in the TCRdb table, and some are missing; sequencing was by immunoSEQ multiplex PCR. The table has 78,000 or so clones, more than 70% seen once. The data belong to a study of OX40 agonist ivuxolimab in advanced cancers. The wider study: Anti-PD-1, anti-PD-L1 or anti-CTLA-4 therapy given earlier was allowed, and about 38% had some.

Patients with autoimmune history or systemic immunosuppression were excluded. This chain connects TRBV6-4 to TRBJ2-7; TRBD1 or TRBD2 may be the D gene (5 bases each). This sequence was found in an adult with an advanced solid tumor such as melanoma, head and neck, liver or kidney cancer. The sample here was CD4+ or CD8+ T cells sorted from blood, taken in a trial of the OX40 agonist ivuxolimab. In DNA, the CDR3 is TGTGCCAGCAGTACAGCCGAGGGGAACGAGCAGTACTTC. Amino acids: CASSTAEGNEQYF.